The rows below give T cell receptor beta chains drawn from one sample of a study of blood T cell repertoires in COVID-19. TCRdb's copy holds only in-frame clones and misses some; the assay was immunoSEQ multiplex PCR. The data contain about 180,000 clones, over 75% of them singletons. What was sequenced was PBMCs or T cells enriched from blood (not recorded which). These receptors all stem from a human donor with acute COVID-19. The donor label of this sample is uncertain. CDR3s include the opening cysteine and the closing phenylalanine or tryptophan. A D gene is named only where the DNA matches it firmly. Some rows have no size entry. The others give once, few or many, or a class for an expanded clone.

V: TRBV29-1
J: TRBJ2-7
size: NA
D: NA
CDR3: CSVETTAYEQYF
DNA: TGCAGCGTTGAAACGACAGCCTACGAGCAGTACTTC

V: TRBV19
J: TRBJ2-3
size: NA
D: TRBD2
CDR3: CASSITGGSTDTQYF
DNA: TGTGCCAGTAGTATTACGGGGGGTAGCACAGATACGCAGTATTTT

V: TRBV19
J: TRBJ2-7
size: NA
D: TRBD2
CDR3: CASSIGLAGALSYEQYF
DNA: TGTGCCAGTAGTATCGGACTAGCGGGGGCCCTCTCCTACGAGCAGTACTTC

V: TRBV7-9
J: TRBJ2-3
size: NA
D: NA
CDR3: CASSLTRGTDTQYF
DNA: TGTGCCAGCAGCTTAACTCGGGGGACAGATACGCAGTATTTT

V: TRBV6-5
J: TRBJ2-7
size: few
D: TRBD2
CDR3: CASSRLAGPYEQYF
DNA: TGTGCCAGCAGCAGACTAGCGGGGCCCTACGAGCAGTACTTC

V: TRBV12-3/TRBV12-4
J: TRBJ2-5
size: NA
D: NA
CDR3: CASSGDTGEARYF
DNA: TGTGCCAGCAGTGGGGACACAGGGGAGGCGAGGTACTTC

V: TRBV12-3/TRBV12-4
J: TRBJ1-1
size: NA
D: TRBD1
CDR3: CASSSGQGIQAFF
DNA: TGTGCCAGCAGCTCGGGACAGGGAATCCAAGCTTTCTTT

V: TRBV9
J: TRBJ1-6
size: NA
D: NA
CDR3: CASSVGGRGSSPLHF
DNA: TGTGCCAGCAGCGTAGGTGGCAGGGGTTCTTCACCCCTCCACTTT

V: TRBV3-1/TRBV3-2
J: TRBJ1-2
size: NA
D: NA
CDR3: CASRKNPAGGYTF
DNA: TGTGCCAGTCGGAAGAACCCGGCGGGTGGCTACACCTTC

V: TRBV19
J: TRBJ2-5
size: NA
D: TRBD2
CDR3: CASTDNRGLAYKETQYF
DNA: TGTGCCAGTACCGACAACCGAGGACTAGCGTATAAAGAGACCCAGTACTTC

V: TRBV30
J: TRBJ1-2
size: NA
D: TRBD1
CDR3: CAWGQDKVYTF
DNA: TGTGCCTGGGGACAGGACAAAGTCTACACCTTC

V: TRBV7-2
J: TRBJ1-5
size: NA
D: TRBD1
CDR3: CASSLVGTEEQPQHF
DNA: TGTGCCAGCAGCTTAGTCGGGACAGAGGAGCAGCCCCAGCATTTT

V: TRBV12-3/TRBV12-4
J: TRBJ2-1
size: NA
D: TRBD1
CDR3: CASSRDSNEQFF
DNA: TGTGCCAGCAGTCGGGACAGCAATGAGCAGTTCTTC

V: TRBV29-1
J: TRBJ1-1
size: NA
D: NA
CDR3: CSVEDPARPNTEAFF
DNA: TGCAGCGTTGAAGATCCCGCCAGGCCGAACACTGAAGCTTTCTTT

V: TRBV9
J: TRBJ2-5
size: NA
D: TRBD2
CDR3: CASSLGASGGASDQYF
DNA: TGTGCCAGCAGCCTCGGGGCTAGCGGGGGGGCCAGTGACCAGTACTTC

V: TRBV6-4
J: TRBJ2-1
size: NA
D: TRBD1
CDR3: CASSDRGGGTGVSYNEQFF
DNA: TGTGCCAGCAGTGACCGCGGCGGGGGGACAGGGGTCTCCTACAATGAGCAGTTCTTC

V: TRBV5-1
J: TRBJ1-1
size: NA
D: TRBD1
CDR3: CASRLDPRTGETEAFF
DNA: TGCGCCAGCAGACTTGATCCGCGGACAGGGGAAACTGAAGCTTTCTTT

V: TRBV6-5
J: TRBJ1-5
size: NA
D: NA
CDR3: CASSRGHSNQPQHF
DNA: TGTGCCAGCAGCCGCGGACATAGCAATCAGCCCCAGCATTTT

V: TRBV6-5
J: TRBJ1-6
size: many
D: NA
CDR3: CASGVQRDSPLHF
DNA: TGTGCCAGCGGGGTGCAGCGGGATTCACCCCTCCACTTT

V: TRBV29-1
J: TRBJ2-1
size: NA
D: NA
CDR3: CSARTGLGYNEQFF
DNA: TGCAGCGCCCGAACAGGGTTAGGCTACAATGAGCAGTTCTTC

V: TRBV27
J: TRBJ1-2
size: NA
D: TRBD1
CDR3: CASSTGGNYGYTF
DNA: TGTGCCAGCAGTACAGGGGGTAACTATGGCTACACCTTC

V: TRBV19
J: TRBJ1-2
size: NA
D: NA
CDR3: CASRLGTYGYTF
DNA: TGTGCCAGTAGACTAGGTACCTATGGCTACACCTTC

V: TRBV5-5
J: TRBJ2-3
size: NA
D: TRBD2
CDR3: CASSSQRGAPSTDTQYF
DNA: TGTGCCAGCAGCTCCCAGCGGGGGGCCCCTAGCACAGATACGCAGTATTTT

V: TRBV7-8
J: TRBJ2-7
size: NA
D: NA
CDR3: CASSPQQGSGDYEQYF
DNA: TGTGCCAGCAGCCCCCAACAAGGGTCAGGGGACTACGAGCAGTACTTC